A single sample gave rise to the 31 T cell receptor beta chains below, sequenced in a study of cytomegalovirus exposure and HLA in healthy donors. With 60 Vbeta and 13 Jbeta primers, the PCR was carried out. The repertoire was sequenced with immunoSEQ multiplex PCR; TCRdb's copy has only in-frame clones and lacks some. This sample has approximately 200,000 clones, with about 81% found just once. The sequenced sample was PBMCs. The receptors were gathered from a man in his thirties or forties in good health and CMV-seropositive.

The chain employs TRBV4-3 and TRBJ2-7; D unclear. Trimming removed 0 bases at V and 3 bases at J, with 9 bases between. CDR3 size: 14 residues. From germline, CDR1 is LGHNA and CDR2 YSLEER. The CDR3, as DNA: TGCGCCAGCAGCCAAGATTTGGGCCACTACGAGCAGTACTTC. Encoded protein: CASSQDLGHYEQYF.

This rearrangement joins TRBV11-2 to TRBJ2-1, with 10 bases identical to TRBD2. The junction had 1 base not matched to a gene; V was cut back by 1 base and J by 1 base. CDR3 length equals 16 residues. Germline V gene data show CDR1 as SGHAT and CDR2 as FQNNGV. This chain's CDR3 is CASSLVLAGSYNEQFF. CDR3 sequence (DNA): TGTGCCAGCAGCTTAGTACTAGCGGGATCCTACAATGAGCAGTTCTTC.

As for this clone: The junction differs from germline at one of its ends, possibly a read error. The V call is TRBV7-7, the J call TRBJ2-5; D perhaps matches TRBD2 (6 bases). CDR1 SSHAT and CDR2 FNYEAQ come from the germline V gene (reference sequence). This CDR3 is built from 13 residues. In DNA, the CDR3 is TGTGCTAGCAGTCGTATCGGGGGAATTATCCAGTACTTC. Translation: CASSRIGGIIQYF.

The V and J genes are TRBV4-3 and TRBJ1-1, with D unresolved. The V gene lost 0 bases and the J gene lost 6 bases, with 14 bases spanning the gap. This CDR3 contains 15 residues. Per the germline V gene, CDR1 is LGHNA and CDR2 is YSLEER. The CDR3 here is CASSQDYEGLSEAFF. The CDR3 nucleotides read TGCGCCAGCAGCCAAGATTACGAGGGATTATCTGAAGCTTTCTTT.

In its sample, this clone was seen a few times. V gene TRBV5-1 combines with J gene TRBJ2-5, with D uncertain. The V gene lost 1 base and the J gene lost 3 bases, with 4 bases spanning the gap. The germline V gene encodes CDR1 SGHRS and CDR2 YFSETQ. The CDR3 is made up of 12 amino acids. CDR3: CASSLREETQYF. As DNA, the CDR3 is TGCGCCAGCAGCTTGCGCGAAGAGACCCAGTACTTC.

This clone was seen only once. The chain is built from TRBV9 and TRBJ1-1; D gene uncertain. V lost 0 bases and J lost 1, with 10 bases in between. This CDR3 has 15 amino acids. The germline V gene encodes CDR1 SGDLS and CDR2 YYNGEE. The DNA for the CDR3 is TGTGCCAGCAGCGTAGCCCTCACAGCGAACACTGAAGCTTTCTTT. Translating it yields CASSVALTANTEAFF.

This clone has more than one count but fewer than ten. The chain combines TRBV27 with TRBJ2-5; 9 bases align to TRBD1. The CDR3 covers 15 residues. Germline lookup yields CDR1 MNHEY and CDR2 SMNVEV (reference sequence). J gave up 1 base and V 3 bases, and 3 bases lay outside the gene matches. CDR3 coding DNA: TGTGCCAGCAGTTTCGACAGGGGGAGCCAAGAGACCCAGTACTTC. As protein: CASSFDRGSQETQYF.

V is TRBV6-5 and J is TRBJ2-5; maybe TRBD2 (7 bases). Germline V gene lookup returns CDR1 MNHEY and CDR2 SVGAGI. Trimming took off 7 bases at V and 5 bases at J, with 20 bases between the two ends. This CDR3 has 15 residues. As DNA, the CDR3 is TGTGCCAGCAAGCCAGGTCCGGGGGGCTCGGAGACCCAGTACTTC. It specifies CASKPGPGGSETQYF.

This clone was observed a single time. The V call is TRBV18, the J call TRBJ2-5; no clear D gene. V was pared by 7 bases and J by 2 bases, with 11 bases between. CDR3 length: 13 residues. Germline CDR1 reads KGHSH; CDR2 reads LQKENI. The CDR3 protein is CASLQRLQETQYF. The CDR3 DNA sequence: TGTGCCAGCTTGCAGCGACTGCAAGAGACCCAGTACTTC.

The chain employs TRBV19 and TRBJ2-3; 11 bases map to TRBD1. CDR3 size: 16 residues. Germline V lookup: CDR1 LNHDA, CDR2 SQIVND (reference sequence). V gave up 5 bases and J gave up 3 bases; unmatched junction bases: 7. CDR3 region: CASSPGTGGGTDTQYF. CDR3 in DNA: TGTGCCAGTAGTCCCGGGACAGGGGGGGGGACAGATACGCAGTATTTT.

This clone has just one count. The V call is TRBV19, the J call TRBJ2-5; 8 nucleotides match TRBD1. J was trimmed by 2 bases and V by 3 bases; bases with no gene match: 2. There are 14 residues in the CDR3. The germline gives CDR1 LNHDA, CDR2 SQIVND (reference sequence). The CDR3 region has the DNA TGTGCCAGTAGTATTGGACAGGGTCAAGAGACCCAGTACTTC. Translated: CASSIGQGQETQYF.

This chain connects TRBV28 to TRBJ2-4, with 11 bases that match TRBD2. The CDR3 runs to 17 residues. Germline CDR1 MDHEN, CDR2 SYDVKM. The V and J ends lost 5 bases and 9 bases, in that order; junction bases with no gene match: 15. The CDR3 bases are TGTGCCAGCAGTCTTTTCCGACTAGCGGGAAGGAAAGTCATTCAGTACTTC. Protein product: CASSLFRLAGRKVIQYF.

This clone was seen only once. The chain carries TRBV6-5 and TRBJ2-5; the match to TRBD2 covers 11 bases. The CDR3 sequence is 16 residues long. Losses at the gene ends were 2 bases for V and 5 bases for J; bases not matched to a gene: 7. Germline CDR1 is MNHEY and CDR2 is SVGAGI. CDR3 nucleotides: TGTGCCAGCAGTTACCATAGCGGGAGGGCCCAGGAGACCCAGTACTTC. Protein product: CASSYHSGRAQETQYF.

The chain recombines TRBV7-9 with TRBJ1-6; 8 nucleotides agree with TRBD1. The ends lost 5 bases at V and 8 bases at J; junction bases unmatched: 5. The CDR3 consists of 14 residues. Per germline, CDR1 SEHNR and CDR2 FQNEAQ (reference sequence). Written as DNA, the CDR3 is TGTGCCAGCAGCCCCGGGACAGGCGATTCACCCCTCCACTTT. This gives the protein CASSPGTGDSPLHF.

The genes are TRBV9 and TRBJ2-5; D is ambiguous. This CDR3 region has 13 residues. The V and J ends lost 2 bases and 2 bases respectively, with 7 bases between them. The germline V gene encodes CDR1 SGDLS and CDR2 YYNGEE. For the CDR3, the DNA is TGTGCCAGCAGCGTTATAGAACAAGAGACCCAGTACTTC. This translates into CASSVIEQETQYF.

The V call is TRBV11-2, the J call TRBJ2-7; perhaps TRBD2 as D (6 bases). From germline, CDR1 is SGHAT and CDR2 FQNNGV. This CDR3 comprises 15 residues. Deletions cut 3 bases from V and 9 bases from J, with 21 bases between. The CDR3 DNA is TGTGCCAGCAGCTTTGGCGGTACTAGCTCCTCGGGGCAGTACTTC. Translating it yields CASSFGGTSSSGQYF. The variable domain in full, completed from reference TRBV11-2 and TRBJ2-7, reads EAGVAQSPRYKIIEKRQSVAFWCNPISGHATLYWYQQILGQGPKLLIQFQNNGVVDDSQLPKDRFSAERLKGVDSTLKIQPAKLEDSAVYLCASSFGGTSSSGQYFGPGTRLTVT.

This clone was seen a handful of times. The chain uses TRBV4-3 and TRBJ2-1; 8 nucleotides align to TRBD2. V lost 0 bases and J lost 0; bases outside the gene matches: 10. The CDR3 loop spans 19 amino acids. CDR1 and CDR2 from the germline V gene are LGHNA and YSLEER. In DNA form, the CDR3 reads TGCGCCAGCAGCCAAGATGTGTACGGGAGGGTACCCTCCTACAATGAGCAGTTCTTC. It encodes CASSQDVYGRVPSYNEQFF.

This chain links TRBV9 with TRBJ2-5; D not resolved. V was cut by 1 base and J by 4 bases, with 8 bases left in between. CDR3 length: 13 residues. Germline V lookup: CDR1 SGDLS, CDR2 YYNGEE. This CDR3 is CASSVFGGETQYF. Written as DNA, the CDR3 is TGTGCCAGCAGCGTATTCGGTGGAGAGACCCAGTACTTC.

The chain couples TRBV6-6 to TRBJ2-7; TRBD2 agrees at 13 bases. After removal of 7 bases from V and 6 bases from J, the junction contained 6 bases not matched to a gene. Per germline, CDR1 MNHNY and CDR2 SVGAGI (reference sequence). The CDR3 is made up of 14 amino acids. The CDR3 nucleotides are TGTGCCAGCATCTCCGGACTAGCGGGAGTCGAGCAGTACTTC. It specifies CASISGLAGVEQYF.

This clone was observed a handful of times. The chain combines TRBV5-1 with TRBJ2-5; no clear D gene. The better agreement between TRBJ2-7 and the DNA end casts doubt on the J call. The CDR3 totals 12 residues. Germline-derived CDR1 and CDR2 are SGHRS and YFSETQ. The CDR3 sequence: CASSVSSYEQYF. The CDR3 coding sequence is TGCGCCAGCAGCGTGTCCTCCTACGAGCAGTACTTC.

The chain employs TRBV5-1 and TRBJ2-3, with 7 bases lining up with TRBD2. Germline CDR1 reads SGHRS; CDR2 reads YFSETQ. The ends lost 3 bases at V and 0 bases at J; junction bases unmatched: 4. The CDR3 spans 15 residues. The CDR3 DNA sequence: TGCGCCAGCAGCTACCTAGCGGCTAGCACAGATACGCAGTATTTT. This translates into CASSYLAASTDTQYF.

CDR3 protein: CASSPSSFSGNTIYF. The CDR3 DNA follows: TGTGCCAGCAGCCCTTCTTCGTTCTCTGGAAACACCATATATTTT. J is TRBJ1-3 and V is TRBV5-4; D is ambiguous. From germline, CDR1 is SGHNT and CDR2 YYREEE (reference sequence). Trimming shortened V by 4 bases and J by 0 bases, and 11 bases separated the two germline ends. The CDR3 spans 15 residues.

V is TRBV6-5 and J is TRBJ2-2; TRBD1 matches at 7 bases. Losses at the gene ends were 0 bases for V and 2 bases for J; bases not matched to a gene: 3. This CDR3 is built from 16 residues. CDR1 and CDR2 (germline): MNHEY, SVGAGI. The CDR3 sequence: CASSYSNRGNTGELFF. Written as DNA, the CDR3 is TGTGCCAGCAGTTACTCGAACAGGGGAAACACCGGGGAGCTGTTTTTT.

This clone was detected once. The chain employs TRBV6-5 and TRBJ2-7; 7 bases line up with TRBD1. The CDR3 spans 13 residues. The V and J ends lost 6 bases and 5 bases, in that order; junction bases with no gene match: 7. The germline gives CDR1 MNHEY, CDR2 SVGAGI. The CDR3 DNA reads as TGTGCCAGCAGCCTACCCGGACAGGACGAGCAGTACTTC. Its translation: CASSLPGQDEQYF.

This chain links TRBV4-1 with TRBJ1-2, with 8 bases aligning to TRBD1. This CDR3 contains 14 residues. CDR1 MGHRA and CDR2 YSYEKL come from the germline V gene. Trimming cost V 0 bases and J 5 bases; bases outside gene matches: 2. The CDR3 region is CASSQEQGAYGYTF. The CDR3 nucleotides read TGCGCCAGCAGCCAAGAGCAGGGGGCTTATGGCTACACCTTC.

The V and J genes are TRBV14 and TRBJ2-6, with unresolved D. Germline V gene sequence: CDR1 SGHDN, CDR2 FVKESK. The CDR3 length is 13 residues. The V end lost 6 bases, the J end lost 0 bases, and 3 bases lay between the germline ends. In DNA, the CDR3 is TGTGCCAGCAGTCTCTCTGGGGCCAACGTCCTGACTTTC. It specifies CASSLSGANVLTF. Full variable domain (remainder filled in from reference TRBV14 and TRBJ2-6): EAGVTQFPSHSVIEKGQTVTLRCDPISGHDNLYWYRRVMGKEIKFLLHFVKESKQDESGMPNNRFLAERTGGTYSTLKVQPAELEDSGVYFCASSLSGANVLTFGAGSRLTVL.

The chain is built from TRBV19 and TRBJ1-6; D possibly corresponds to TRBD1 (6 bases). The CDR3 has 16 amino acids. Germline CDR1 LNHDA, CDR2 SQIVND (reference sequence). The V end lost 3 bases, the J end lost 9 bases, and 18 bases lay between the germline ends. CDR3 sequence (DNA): TGTGCCAGTAGTATTCAGGACAGCTTGGGAAGTTCACCCCTCCACTTT. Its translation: CASSIQDSLGSSPLHF.

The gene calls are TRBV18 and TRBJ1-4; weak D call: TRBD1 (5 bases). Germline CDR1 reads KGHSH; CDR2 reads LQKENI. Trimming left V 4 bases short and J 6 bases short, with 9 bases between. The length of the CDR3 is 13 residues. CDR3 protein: CASSQRGDEKLFF. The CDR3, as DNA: TGTGCCAGCTCACAGCGGGGCGATGAAAAACTGTTTTTT.

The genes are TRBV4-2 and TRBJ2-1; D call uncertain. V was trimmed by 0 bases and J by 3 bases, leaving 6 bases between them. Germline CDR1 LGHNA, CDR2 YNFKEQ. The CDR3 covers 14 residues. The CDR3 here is CASSQDLLYNEQFF. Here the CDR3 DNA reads TGTGCCAGCAGCCAAGATCTCCTCTACAATGAGCAGTTCTTC.

The CDR3 nucleotides read TGTGCCAGCAATCCACAGGACAGACCTAATGAAAAACTGTTTTTT. It codes for CASNPQDRPNEKLFF. The chain carries TRBV6-6 and TRBJ1-4, with D possibly being TRBD1 (6 bases). The CDR3 has 15 amino acids. Trimming removed 7 bases at V and 3 bases at J, with 15 bases between. The germline V gene encodes CDR1 MNHNY and CDR2 SVGAGI (reference sequence).

The CDR3 spells CASSPVGGNGYTF. Written as DNA, the CDR3 is TGTGCCAGCAGTCCCGTAGGGGGCAATGGCTACACCTTC. V usage is TRBV28 and J usage is TRBJ1-2, with 7 bases that match TRBD1. J lost 6 bases, V lost 5 bases, and 6 bases had no gene match. The CDR3 totals 13 residues. CDR1 MDHEN and CDR2 SYDVKM come from the germline V gene.